This TCR beta chain is drawn from a study of T cell responses to AZD1222 COVID-19 vaccine. Study-wide points: Donors were largely white British and mainly female; clonal diversity was possibly underestimated.

On this clone: The antigen is unknown.

The CDR3 sequence is 15 residues long. Germline lookup yields CDR1 MNHEY and CDR2 SMNVEV (reference sequence). V trimming: 7 bases; J trimming: 7 bases; junction bases outside the gene matches: 10. The table came from immunoSEQ multiplex PCR; TCRdb's copy has only in-frame clones and leaves some out. The sample shows more than 85,000 clones, 89% of them seen only once. The sample here was peripheral blood, taken 28 days after the second AZD1222 dose. The origin of this receptor is an adult who received the AZD1222 COVID-19 vaccine. This chain links TRBV27 with TRBJ2-7; 13 bases line up with TRBD2. CDR3 coding DNA: TGTGCCAGCACTTTTGGGACTAGCGGGAATGAGGAGCAGTACTTC. Encoded protein: CASTFGTSGNEEQYF.